This T cell receptor beta chain was documented in a study of radiotherapy plus CTLA-4 blockade in lung cancer. Turning to the study itself: There were objective responses in 15% to 20% of patients, and over 25% had disease control.

Findings of the study overall: Following radiotherapy plus ipilimumab, tumor-derived TCR clones expanded in the blood. Early blood T cell clone changes and increased post-radiation serum interferon-beta were reportedly the strongest response predictors.

Germline V gene data show CDR1 as LGHNA and CDR2 as YNFKEQ. J gave up 5 bases and V 4 bases, and 3 bases lay outside the gene matches. The CDR3 runs 14 residues. As regards this clone: The antigen remains undetermined.

TCRdb's table, derived via immunoSEQ multiplex PCR, lists solely in-frame clones and lacks some. Of more than 90,000 clones detected, roughly 80% appear once; the ten largest clones hold roughly 3.1%. The study gave focal radiation plus ipilimumab CTLA-4 blockade to patients with chemo-refractory metastatic non-small-cell lung cancer. The sequence was collected from a human donor with non-small cell lung cancer that progressed on radiotherapy plus ipilimumab. Some clones in this sample may be carry-over from other donors' samples. The V and J genes are TRBV4-2 and TRBJ2-5; 11 bases line up with TRBD2. The source was peripheral blood, collected from a patient treated with radiotherapy plus ipilimumab. The CDR3 protein is CASSRGTSGETQYF. CDR3 coding DNA: TGTGCCAGCAGCCGTGGGACTAGCGGTGAGACCCAGTACTTC.